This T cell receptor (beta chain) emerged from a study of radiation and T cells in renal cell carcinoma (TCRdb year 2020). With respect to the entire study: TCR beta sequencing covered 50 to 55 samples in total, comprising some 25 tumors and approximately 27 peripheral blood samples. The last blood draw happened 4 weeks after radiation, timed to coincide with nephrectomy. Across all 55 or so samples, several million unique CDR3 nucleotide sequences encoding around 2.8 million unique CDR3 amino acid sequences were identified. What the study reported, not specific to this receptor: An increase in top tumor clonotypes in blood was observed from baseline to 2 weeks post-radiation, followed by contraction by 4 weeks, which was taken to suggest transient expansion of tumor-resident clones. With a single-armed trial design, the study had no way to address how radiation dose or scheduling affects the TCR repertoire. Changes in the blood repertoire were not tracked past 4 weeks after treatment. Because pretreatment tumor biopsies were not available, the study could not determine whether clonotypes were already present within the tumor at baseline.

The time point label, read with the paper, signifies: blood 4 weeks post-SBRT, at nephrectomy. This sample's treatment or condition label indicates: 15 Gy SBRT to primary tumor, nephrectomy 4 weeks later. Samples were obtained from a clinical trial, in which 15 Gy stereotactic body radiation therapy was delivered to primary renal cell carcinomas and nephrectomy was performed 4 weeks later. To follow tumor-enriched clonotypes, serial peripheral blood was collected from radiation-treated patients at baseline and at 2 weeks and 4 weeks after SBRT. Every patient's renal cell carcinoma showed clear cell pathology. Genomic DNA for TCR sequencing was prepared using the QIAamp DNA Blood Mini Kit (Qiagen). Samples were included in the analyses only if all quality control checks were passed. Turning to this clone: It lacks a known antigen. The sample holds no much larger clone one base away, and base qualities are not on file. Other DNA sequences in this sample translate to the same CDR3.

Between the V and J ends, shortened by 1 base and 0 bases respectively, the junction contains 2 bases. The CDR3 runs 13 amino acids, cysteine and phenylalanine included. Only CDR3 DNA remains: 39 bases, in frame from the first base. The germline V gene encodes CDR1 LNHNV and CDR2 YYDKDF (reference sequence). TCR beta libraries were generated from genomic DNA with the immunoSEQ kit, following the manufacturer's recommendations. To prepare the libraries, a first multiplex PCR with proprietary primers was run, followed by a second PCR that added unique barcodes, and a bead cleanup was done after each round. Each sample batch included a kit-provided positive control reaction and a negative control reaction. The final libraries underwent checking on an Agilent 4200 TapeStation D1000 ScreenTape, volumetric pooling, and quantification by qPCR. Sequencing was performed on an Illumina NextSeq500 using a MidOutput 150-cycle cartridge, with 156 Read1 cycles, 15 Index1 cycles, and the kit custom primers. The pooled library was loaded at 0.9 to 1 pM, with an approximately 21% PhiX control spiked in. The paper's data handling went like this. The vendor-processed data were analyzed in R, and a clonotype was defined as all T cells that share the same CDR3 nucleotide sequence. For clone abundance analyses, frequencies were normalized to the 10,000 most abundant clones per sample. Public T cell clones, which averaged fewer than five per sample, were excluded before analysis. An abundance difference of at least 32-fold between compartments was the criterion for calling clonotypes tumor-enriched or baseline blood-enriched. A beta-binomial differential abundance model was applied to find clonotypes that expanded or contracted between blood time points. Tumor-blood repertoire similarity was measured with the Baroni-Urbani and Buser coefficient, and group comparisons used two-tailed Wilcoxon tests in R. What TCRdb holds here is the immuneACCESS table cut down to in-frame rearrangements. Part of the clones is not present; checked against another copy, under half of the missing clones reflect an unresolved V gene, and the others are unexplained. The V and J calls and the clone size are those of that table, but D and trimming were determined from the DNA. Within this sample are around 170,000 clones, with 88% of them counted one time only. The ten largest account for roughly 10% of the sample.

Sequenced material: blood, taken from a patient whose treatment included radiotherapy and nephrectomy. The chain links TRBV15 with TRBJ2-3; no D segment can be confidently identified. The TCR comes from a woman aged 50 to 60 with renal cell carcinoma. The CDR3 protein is CATSRGSTDTQYF. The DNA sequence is TGTGCCACCAGCAGAGGAAGCACAGATACGCAGTATTTT.